This TCR beta chain was observed in a study of OX40 agonist ivuxolimab in advanced cancers. About the research overall: A male proportion of 82.7% was recorded, with mean age roughly 60 years and range about 23 to 90. Partial response was recorded in three patients: one hepatocellular carcinoma and two cutaneous melanoma cases.

Remarks on this clone: Its specificity is unknown.

From germline, CDR1 is LNHDA and CDR2 SQIVND (reference sequence). The CDR3 loop spans 15 amino acids. The V gene lost 4 bases and the J gene lost 7 bases, with 16 bases spanning the gap. The method was immunoSEQ multiplex PCR; TCRdb's version includes in-frame clones alone and lacks a portion of them. The sample has 70,000 to 85,000 clones, roughly 80% seen once. The study, taken as a whole, reports: At 0.1 to 3.0 mg/kg, clonal expansion of CD4+ and CD8+ blood T cells had occurred by week 6.

The specimen comprised CD4+ or CD8+ T cells sorted from blood, sampled in a trial of the OX40 agonist ivuxolimab. This rearrangement joins TRBV19 to TRBJ1-4; D is perhaps TRBD1 (5 bases). This receptor was identified in an adult with an advanced solid tumor such as melanoma, head and neck, liver or kidney cancer. In DNA form, the CDR3 reads TGTGCCAGTAGTAAAGACAGCCTCTCGGGTGAAAAACTGTTTTTT. Residues: CASSKDSLSGEKLFF. Combining the CDR3 with reference TRBV19 and TRBJ1-4 gives the whole variable domain DGGITQSPKYLFRKEGQNVTLSCEQNLNHDAMYWYRQDPGQGLRLIYYSQIVNDFQKGDIAEGYSVSREKKESFPLTVTSAQKNPTAFYLCASSKDSLSGEKLFFGSGTQLSVL.